This TCR beta chain is drawn from a study of blood T cell repertoires in COVID-19. The CDR3 contains 12 residues. V shed 6 bases, J shed 10 bases, and the junction held 8 bases outside the gene matches. Per the germline V gene, CDR1 is SNHLY and CDR2 is FYNNEI. TCRdb's copy holds only in-frame clones and misses some; the assay was immunoSEQ multiplex PCR. The table shows roughly 190,000 clones, with 86% occurring only once. Sequenced material: peripheral blood. V is TRBV2 and J is TRBJ1-1; 7 bases are shared with TRBD1. The TCR sequence derives from a woman aged 55-70 years with COVID-19, enrolled during active disease. The CDR3 coding sequence is TGTGCCAGCAGCCGCGACAGGGTTGGAGCTTTCTTT. Its protein product is CASSRDRVGAFF. The full variable domain, its missing parts supplied by reference TRBV2 and TRBJ1-1, is EPEVTQTPSHQVTQMGQEVILRCVPISNHLYFYWYRQILGQKVEFLVSFYNNEISEKSEIFDDQFSVERPDGSNFTLKIRSTKLEDSAMYFCASSRDRVGAFFGQGTRLTVV.